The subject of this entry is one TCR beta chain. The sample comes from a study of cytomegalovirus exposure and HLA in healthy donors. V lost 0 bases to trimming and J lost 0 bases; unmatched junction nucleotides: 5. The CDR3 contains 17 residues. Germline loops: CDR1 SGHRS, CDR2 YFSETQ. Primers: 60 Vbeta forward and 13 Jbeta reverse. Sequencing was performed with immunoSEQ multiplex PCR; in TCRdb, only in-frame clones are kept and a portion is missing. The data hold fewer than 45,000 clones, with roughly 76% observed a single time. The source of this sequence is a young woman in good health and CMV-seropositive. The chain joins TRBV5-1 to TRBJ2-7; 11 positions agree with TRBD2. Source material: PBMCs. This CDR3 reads CASSLETSGIYSYEQYF. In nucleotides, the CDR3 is TGCGCCAGCAGCTTGGAGACTAGCGGGATCTACTCCTACGAGCAGTACTTC.